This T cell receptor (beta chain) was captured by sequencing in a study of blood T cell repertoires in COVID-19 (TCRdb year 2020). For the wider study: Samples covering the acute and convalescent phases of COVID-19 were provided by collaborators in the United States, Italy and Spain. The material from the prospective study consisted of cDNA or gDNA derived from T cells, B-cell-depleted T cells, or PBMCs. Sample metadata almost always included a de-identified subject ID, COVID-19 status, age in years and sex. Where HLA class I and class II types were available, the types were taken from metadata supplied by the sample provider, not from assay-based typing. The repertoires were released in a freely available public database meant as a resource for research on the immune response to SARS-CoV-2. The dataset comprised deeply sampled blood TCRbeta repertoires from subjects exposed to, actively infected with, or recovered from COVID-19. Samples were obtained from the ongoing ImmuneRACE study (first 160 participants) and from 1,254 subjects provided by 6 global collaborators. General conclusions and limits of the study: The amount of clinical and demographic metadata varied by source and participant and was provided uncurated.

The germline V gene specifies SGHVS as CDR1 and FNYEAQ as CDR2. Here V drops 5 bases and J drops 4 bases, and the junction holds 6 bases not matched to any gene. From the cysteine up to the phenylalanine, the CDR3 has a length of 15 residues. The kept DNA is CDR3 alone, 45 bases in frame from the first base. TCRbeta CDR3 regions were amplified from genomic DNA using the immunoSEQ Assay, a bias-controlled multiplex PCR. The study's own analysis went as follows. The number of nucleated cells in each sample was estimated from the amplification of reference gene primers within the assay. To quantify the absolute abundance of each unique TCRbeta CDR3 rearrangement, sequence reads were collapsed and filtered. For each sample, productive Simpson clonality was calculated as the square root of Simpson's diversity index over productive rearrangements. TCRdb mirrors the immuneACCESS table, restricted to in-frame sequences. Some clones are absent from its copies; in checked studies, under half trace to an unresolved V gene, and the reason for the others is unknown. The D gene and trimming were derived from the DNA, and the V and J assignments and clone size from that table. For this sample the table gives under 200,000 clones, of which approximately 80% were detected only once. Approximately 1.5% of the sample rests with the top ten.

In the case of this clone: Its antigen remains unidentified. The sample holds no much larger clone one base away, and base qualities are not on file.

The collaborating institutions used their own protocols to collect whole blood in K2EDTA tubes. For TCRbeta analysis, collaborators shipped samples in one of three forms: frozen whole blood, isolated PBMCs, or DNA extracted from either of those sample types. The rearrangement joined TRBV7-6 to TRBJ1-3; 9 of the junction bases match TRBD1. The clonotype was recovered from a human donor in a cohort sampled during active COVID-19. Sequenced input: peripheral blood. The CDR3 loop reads CASSQRTGAGNTIYF. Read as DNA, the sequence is TGTGCCAGCAGCCAGAGGACAGGGGCAGGAAACACCATATATTTT.